This T cell receptor beta chain was identified during a study of T cell repertoires in cytomegalovirus infection. From the reads, TCRdb called clonotypes with MiXCR, one entry per CDR3 protein. Among hundreds of thousands of distinct CDR3 sequences listed, 40% to 50% were seen once. The V segment lost 4 bases and the J segment 3 bases; nucleotides outside the gene matches: 8. Germline V gives CDR1 SGHNT, CDR2 YENEEA. The CDR3 is 15 amino acids. This clonotype was picked up a small number of times. Its antigen is not identified. The receptor was isolated from a human donor in good health (CMV status not recorded). Some clones in this sample may be carry-over from other donors' samples. Sequencing was performed on cultured PBMCs, taken from culture after CMV antigen stimulation. The chain joins TRBV11-3 to TRBJ1-1, with 7 positions matching TRBD1. The CDR3 DNA reads as TGTGCCAGCAGCTACAGGGGTTTCGGAGACACTGAAGCTTTCTTT. It codes for CASSYRGFGDTEAFF.